Listed below are T cell receptor beta chains from one sample, sequenced in a study of blood T cell repertoires in COVID-19. Clones were read by immunoSEQ multiplex PCR, and TCRdb kept only the in-frame ones, dropping some. In the table there are roughly 340,000 clones, 70% to 90% of which are singletons. Sequencing was carried out using peripheral blood. The origin of the receptors is a woman in her thirties with COVID-19, enrolled during active disease. The CDR3 runs from the conserved cysteine through the conserved F or W. A D gene is named only where the DNA matches it firmly. The size of a clone is reported for some rows only, either as once, few or many, or as a class for expanded clones.

d_gene: TRBD1; v_gene: TRBV7-2; abundance: NA; j_gene: TRBJ1-2; CDR3aa: CASSLGGTGRGYGYTF; CDR3nt: TGTGCCAGCAGCTTAGGGGGGACAGGGAGGGGATATGGCTACACCTTC
d_gene: NA; v_gene: TRBV5-1; abundance: NA; j_gene: TRBJ1-1; CDR3aa: CASTERGSGTEAFF; CDR3nt: TGCGCCAGCACAGAAAGGGGGTCGGGCACTGAAGCTTTCTTT
d_gene: TRBD2; v_gene: TRBV2; abundance: NA; j_gene: TRBJ2-1; CDR3aa: CACLAGVGNEQFF; CDR3nt: TGTGCCTGCCTTGCGGGGGTAGGCAATGAGCAGTTCTTC
d_gene: TRBD2; v_gene: TRBV28; abundance: NA; j_gene: TRBJ2-7; CDR3aa: CASSRPGGEQYF; CDR3nt: TGTGCCAGCAGTAGGCCCGGGGGGGAGCAGTACTTC
d_gene: NA; v_gene: TRBV5-4; abundance: once; j_gene: TRBJ1-4; CDR3aa: CASSLDGYNEKLFF; CDR3nt: TGTGCCAGCAGCTTGGACGGTTATAATGAAAAACTGTTTTTT
d_gene: TRBD1; v_gene: TRBV27; abundance: NA; j_gene: TRBJ2-1; CDR3aa: CASSPPRGLSSYNEQFF; CDR3nt: TGTGCCAGCAGTCCTCCTAGGGGGCTGAGCTCCTACAATGAGCAGTTCTTC
d_gene: TRBD1; v_gene: TRBV6-2/TRBV6-3; abundance: NA; j_gene: TRBJ1-1; CDR3aa: CASSYRQGGVPEAFF; CDR3nt: TGTGCCAGCAGTTATCGACAGGGTGGGGTCCCTGAAGCTTTCTTT
d_gene: TRBD2; v_gene: TRBV7-9; abundance: NA; j_gene: TRBJ2-1; CDR3aa: CASSSLAGGVYNEQFF; CDR3nt: TGTGCCAGCAGCTCGCTAGCGGGAGGAGTCTACAATGAGCAGTTCTTC
d_gene: TRBD1; v_gene: TRBV19; abundance: NA; j_gene: TRBJ1-1; CDR3aa: CASKREGDRATEAFF; CDR3nt: TGTGCCTCAAAGCGGGAAGGGGACAGGGCCACTGAAGCTTTCTTT
d_gene: NA; v_gene: TRBV15; abundance: NA; j_gene: TRBJ1-1; CDR3aa: CATSHGGDSAEAFF; CDR3nt: TGTGCCACCAGCCACGGCGGAGATTCGGCTGAAGCTTTCTTT
d_gene: TRBD2; v_gene: TRBV5-4; abundance: NA; j_gene: TRBJ2-4; CDR3aa: CASSLGAGGPDNIQYF; CDR3nt: TGTGCCAGCAGCTTGGGAGCGGGAGGGCCGGATAACATTCAGTACTTC
d_gene: TRBD1; v_gene: TRBV4-3; abundance: NA; j_gene: TRBJ2-7; CDR3aa: CASSPIDRGQIYEQYF; CDR3nt: TGCGCCAGCAGCCCCATCGACAGGGGCCAGATTTACGAGCAGTACTTC
d_gene: TRBD1; v_gene: TRBV14; abundance: NA; j_gene: TRBJ2-1; CDR3aa: CASSQRQGSDEQFF; CDR3nt: TGTGCCAGCAGCCAAAGACAGGGGAGTGATGAGCAGTTCTTC
d_gene: NA; v_gene: TRBV28; abundance: NA; j_gene: TRBJ1-1; CDR3aa: CASSYWTDTEAFF; CDR3nt: TGTGCCAGCAGTTATTGGACAGACACTGAAGCTTTCTTT
d_gene: TRBD1; v_gene: TRBV5-1; abundance: NA; j_gene: TRBJ2-2; CDR3aa: CASSSTGAPGELFF; CDR3nt: TGCGCCAGCAGCTCCACAGGGGCCCCCGGGGAGCTGTTTTTT
d_gene: NA; v_gene: TRBV11-2; abundance: NA; j_gene: TRBJ2-3; CDR3aa: CASSLDGIAEGPYTDTQYF; CDR3nt: TGTGCCAGCAGCTTAGATGGAATAGCGGAAGGACCCTACACAGATACGCAGTATTTT
d_gene: TRBD2; v_gene: TRBV27; abundance: NA; j_gene: TRBJ2-7; CDR3aa: CASSLSGAGGLYEQYF; CDR3nt: TGTGCCAGCAGTTTATCCGGAGCGGGGGGGCTCTACGAGCAGTACTTC
d_gene: NA; v_gene: TRBV5-4; abundance: NA; j_gene: TRBJ2-5; CDR3aa: CASSLEGQGQETQYF; CDR3nt: TGTGCCAGCAGCTTGGAGGGGCAGGGCCAAGAGACCCAGTACTTC
d_gene: NA; v_gene: TRBV5-1; abundance: NA; j_gene: TRBJ2-2; CDR3aa: CASSLRDTGELFF; CDR3nt: TGCGCCAGCAGCTTGAGAGACACCGGGGAGCTGTTTTTT
d_gene: TRBD1; v_gene: TRBV12-3/TRBV12-4; abundance: NA; j_gene: TRBJ1-1; CDR3aa: CASRTSGQLEAFF; CDR3nt: TGTGCCAGCAGGACCTCGGGACAGCTTGAAGCTTTCTTT
d_gene: NA; v_gene: TRBV7-9; abundance: NA; j_gene: TRBJ1-2; CDR3aa: CASSQDTLDGYTF; CDR3nt: TGTGCCAGCAGCCAGGACACATTGGATGGCTACACCTTC
d_gene: NA; v_gene: TRBV5-1; abundance: NA; j_gene: TRBJ1-1; CDR3aa: CAGAPAPGAFSEAFF; CDR3nt: TGCGCCGGTGCACCGGCACCAGGGGCGTTCTCTGAAGCTTTCTTT
d_gene: TRBD1; v_gene: TRBV10-3; abundance: NA; j_gene: TRBJ1-2; CDR3aa: CAISTGQGMDGYTF; CDR3nt: TGTGCCATCAGTACTGGACAGGGGATGGATGGCTACACCTTC
d_gene: NA; v_gene: TRBV6-6; abundance: few; j_gene: TRBJ1-1; CDR3aa: CASSYSSRGTEAFF; CDR3nt: TGTGCCAGCAGTTACTCGAGCAGGGGTACTGAAGCTTTCTTT
d_gene: TRBD2; v_gene: TRBV24-1; abundance: NA; j_gene: TRBJ2-1; CDR3aa: CATSDPGLAGDNEQFF; CDR3nt: TGTGCCACCAGTGATCCCGGACTAGCGGGAGATAATGAGCAGTTCTTC
d_gene: TRBD2; v_gene: TRBV6-6; abundance: NA; j_gene: TRBJ2-1; CDR3aa: CASSSGSHNEQFF; CDR3nt: TGTGCCAGCAGCAGCGGGAGTCACAATGAGCAGTTCTTC
d_gene: TRBD2; v_gene: TRBV5-1; abundance: NA; j_gene: TRBJ2-1; CDR3aa: CASSLETSGRALDEQFF; CDR3nt: TGCGCCAGCAGCTTGGAGACTAGCGGGAGGGCTTTGGATGAGCAGTTCTTC
d_gene: NA; v_gene: TRBV4-3; abundance: NA; j_gene: TRBJ1-3; CDR3aa: CASSQDWAVSGNTIYF; CDR3nt: TGCGCCAGCAGCCAAGATTGGGCAGTCTCTGGAAACACCATATATTTT
d_gene: NA; v_gene: TRBV2; abundance: NA; j_gene: TRBJ2-1; CDR3aa: CASSDEVNNEQFF; CDR3nt: TGTGCCAGCAGTGATGAGGTAAACAATGAGCAGTTCTTC
d_gene: NA; v_gene: TRBV19; abundance: NA; j_gene: TRBJ1-6; CDR3aa: CASSTPQMPNSPLHF; CDR3nt: TGTGCCAGTAGTACACCACAGATGCCAAATTCACCCCTCCACTTT
d_gene: NA; v_gene: TRBV28; abundance: few; j_gene: TRBJ1-1; CDR3aa: CASSLGGFRAFF; CDR3nt: TGTGCCAGCAGTTTAGGAGGGTTTCGAGCTTTCTTT
d_gene: TRBD1; v_gene: TRBV2; abundance: NA; j_gene: TRBJ2-5; CDR3aa: CASSAPDRGHQETQYF; CDR3nt: TGTGCCAGCAGTGCCCCGGACAGGGGACACCAAGAGACCCAGTACTTC
d_gene: NA; v_gene: TRBV5-4; abundance: NA; j_gene: TRBJ1-2; CDR3aa: CASSLVPGSHYGYTF; CDR3nt: TGTGCCAGCAGCTTGGTGCCGGGGTCACACTATGGCTACACCTTC
d_gene: NA; v_gene: TRBV11-3; abundance: NA; j_gene: TRBJ2-1; CDR3aa: CASSLGWRLEQFF; CDR3nt: TGTGCCAGCAGCTTAGGATGGCGACTCGAGCAGTTCTTC
d_gene: TRBD1; v_gene: TRBV6-5; abundance: NA; j_gene: TRBJ1-2; CDR3aa: CASRQGYGYTF; CDR3nt: TGTGCCAGTCGACAGGGTTATGGCTACACCTTC
d_gene: TRBD1; v_gene: TRBV18; abundance: NA; j_gene: TRBJ2-2; CDR3aa: CASSDHVLAGGRRGAVPF; CDR3nt: TGTGCCAGCTCAGACCACGTCCTCGCAGGGGGCCGGCGGGGAGCTGTTCCTTTT
d_gene: NA; v_gene: TRBV5-6; abundance: NA; j_gene: TRBJ1-5; CDR3aa: CASSSWGGSNQPQHF; CDR3nt: TGTGCCAGCAGCTCGTGGGGGGGCAGCAATCAGCCCCAGCATTTT
d_gene: NA; v_gene: TRBV29-1; abundance: NA; j_gene: TRBJ2-5; CDR3aa: CSVALILSAETQYF; CDR3nt: TGCAGCGTTGCACTAATCCTCAGCGCAGAGACCCAGTACTTC
d_gene: NA; v_gene: TRBV15; abundance: NA; j_gene: TRBJ2-3; CDR3aa: CATSRTPDTDTQYF; CDR3nt: TGTGCCACCAGCAGGACACCCGACACAGATACGCAGTATTTT
d_gene: TRBD2; v_gene: TRBV19; abundance: once; j_gene: TRBJ2-7; CDR3aa: CASSARTSGIPYEQYF; CDR3nt: TGTGCCAGTAGTGCCCGGACTAGCGGGATACCTTACGAGCAGTACTTC
d_gene: NA; v_gene: TRBV5-6; abundance: NA; j_gene: TRBJ2-3; CDR3aa: CASSYPGLRLVTQYF; CDR3nt: TGTGCCAGCAGTTATCCGGGACTGAGACTGGTTACGCAGTATTTT
d_gene: NA; v_gene: TRBV9; abundance: NA; j_gene: TRBJ1-3; CDR3aa: CASNEGSGNTIYF; CDR3nt: TGTGCCAGCAACGAGGGCTCTGGAAACACCATATATTTT
d_gene: NA; v_gene: TRBV5-5; abundance: NA; j_gene: TRBJ2-5; CDR3aa: CASSLSPALTGTVKTQYF; CDR3nt: TGTGCCAGCAGCCTCAGTCCCGCACTTACAGGGACGGTGAAGACCCAGTACTTC
d_gene: TRBD1; v_gene: TRBV7-7; abundance: NA; j_gene: TRBJ2-7; CDR3aa: CASSSDRGREQYF; CDR3nt: TGTGCTAGCAGCTCGGACAGGGGAAGGGAGCAGTACTTC
d_gene: NA; v_gene: TRBV7-9; abundance: NA; j_gene: TRBJ1-4; CDR3aa: CASSPRGRPPYNEKLFF; CDR3nt: TGTGCCAGCAGCCCTAGAGGTCGGCCACCCTATAATGAAAAACTGTTTTTT
d_gene: NA; v_gene: TRBV6-1; abundance: NA; j_gene: TRBJ2-3; CDR3aa: CASSEEDGQGADTQYF; CDR3nt: TGTGCCAGCAGTGAAGAGGATGGCCAGGGCGCAGATACGCAGTATTTT
d_gene: NA; v_gene: TRBV25-1; abundance: NA; j_gene: TRBJ1-6; CDR3aa: CASSLGARPLHF; CDR3nt: TGTGCCAGCAGTCTGGGGGCGCGTCCCCTCCACTTT
d_gene: TRBD1; v_gene: TRBV10-2; abundance: NA; j_gene: TRBJ1-3; CDR3aa: CASSEWETGADSGNTIYF; CDR3nt: TGCGCCAGCAGTGAGTGGGAAACAGGGGCCGACTCTGGAAACACCATATATTTT
d_gene: NA; v_gene: TRBV10-3; abundance: NA; j_gene: TRBJ2-2; CDR3aa: CAISDRGTGDTGELFF; CDR3nt: TGTGCCATCAGTGATAGGGGGACCGGGGACACCGGGGAGCTGTTTTTT
d_gene: NA; v_gene: TRBV5-1; abundance: NA; j_gene: TRBJ1-3; CDR3aa: CASTRAGPEGNTIYF; CDR3nt: TGCGCCAGCACCCGAGCGGGACCCGAGGGAAACACCATATATTTT
d_gene: TRBD2; v_gene: TRBV9; abundance: once; j_gene: TRBJ2-1; CDR3aa: CASSVSSGKEQFF; CDR3nt: TGTGCCAGCAGCGTTTCTAGCGGGAAAGAGCAGTTCTTC
d_gene: NA; v_gene: TRBV18; abundance: NA; j_gene: TRBJ2-3; CDR3aa: CASSPQEGAEGTDTQYF; CDR3nt: TGTGCCAGCTCACCCCAGGAAGGAGCGGAGGGCACAGATACGCAGTATTTT